This entry describes one T cell receptor (beta chain). The target antigen is unknown. The data stem from a study of human T cells and chemical hapten exposure. Looking at the study overall: Patches with 0.01% DPC went on the upper back, and the tests were read at 6 days. Diagnoses of alopecia areata, totalis or universalis occurred in mostly female patients. Overall study results and limits: Donors, who had alopecia, may show an immune response that differs from healthy people's.

For the library, individual cDNA molecules each received unique molecular identifiers. MiXCR was run by TCRdb on the RACE reads, yielding one entry per CDR3 protein. The profile covers some 180,000 distinct CDR3 sequences, with approximately 20% appearing a single time and about 6.7% taken by the ten largest. CDR3 length: 14 residues. The trim removed 0 bases at V and 9 bases at J, leaving 3 bases unmatched. Germline V lookup: CDR1 SGHRS, CDR2 YFSETQ. Time point reported: patch test 1, 2 weeks after DPC sensitization. Treatment specified: therapeutic diphenylcyclopropenone sensitization with weekly scalp DPC.

The TCR originated in a woman aged 45-65 years with alopecia areata. Some clones in this sample may be carry-over from other donors' samples. The sample consisted of whole blood, taken in connection with sensitization to the hapten diphenylcyclopropenone (DPC). The rearrangement links TRBV5-1 to TRBJ1-6; the match to TRBD1 covers 7 bases. The CDR3 sequence: CASSLEGGGSPLHF. Written as DNA, the CDR3 is TGCGCCAGCAGCTTGGAAGGGGGCGGTTCACCCCTCCACTTT. The full variable domain, with the rest looked up from reference TRBV5-1 and TRBJ1-6, is KAGVTQTPRYLIKTRGQQVTLSCSPISGHRSVSWYQQTPGQGLQFLFEYFSETQRNKGNFPGRFSGRQFSNSRSEMNVSTLELGDSALYLCASSLEGGGSPLHFGNGTRLTVT.